A selection of T cell receptor beta chains follows, all from one sample in a study of T cells in Graves' hyperthyroidism and ophthalmopathy. One entry per CDR3 protein results from TCRdb running MiXCR on the multiplex PCR reads. The sample records 300,000 to 400,000 distinct CDR3 sequences, around 20% being singletons. Input material: blood. These receptors were obtained from a woman aged 45 to 65 with Graves' hyperthyroidism. CDR3s include the opening cysteine and the closing phenylalanine or tryptophan. The D gene is left open where the match is weak. The size entry is marked missing in some rows and otherwise reads once, few, many or a size class.

14,TRBV2,few,TRBJ2-7,TRBD2,CASKTLAGKYEQYF,TGTGCCAGCAAAACACTAGCGGGGAAATACGAGCAGTACTTC
13,TRBV15,many,TRBJ2-7,-,CATSPGRESEQYF,TGTGCCACCAGTCCGGGTAGAGAGAGCGAGCAGTACTTC
17,TRBV6-5,-,TRBJ1-2,TRBD1,CASSYLRSGQGGYGYTF,TGTGCCAGCAGTTACCTTAGATCAGGACAGGGTGGCTATGGCTACACCTTC
11,TRBV3-1,many,TRBJ1-1,-,CASSKFTEAFF,TGTGCCAGCAGTAAATTCACTGAAGCTTTCTTT
15,TRBV28,many,TRBJ2-1,-,CASSPILSSYNEQFF,TGTGCCAGCAGTCCTATCCTGAGCTCCTACAATGAGCAGTTCTTC
13,TRBV7-3,-,TRBJ1-2,-,CASSFRDHYGYTF,TGTGCCAGCAGCTTCCGGGACCACTATGGCTACACCTTC
14,TRBV11-2,many,TRBJ2-1,-,CASSARSSYNEQFF,TGTGCCAGCAGCGCAAGGAGCTCCTACAATGAGCAGTTCTTC
13,TRBV24-1,many,TRBJ2-7,TRBD2,CATGRGEGYEQYF,TGTGCCACCGGCCGGGGGGAAGGCTACGAGCAGTACTTC
15,TRBV9,many,TRBJ1-4,TRBD1,CASSVGTEGNEKLFF,TGTGCCAGCAGCGTGGGGACAGAAGGGAATGAAAAACTGTTTTTT
12,TRBV7-3,few,TRBJ2-3,-,CASSLDRDTQYF,TGTGCCAGCAGCTTAGATCGAGATACGCAGTATTTT
11,TRBV4-1,few,TRBJ2-5,-,CASSRSQTQYF,TGCGCCAGCAGCCGGTCGCAGACCCAGTACTTC
15,TRBV12-3/TRBV12-4,few,TRBJ1-4,-,CASSARDSANEKLFF,TGTGCCAGCAGTGCCAGGGATTCTGCTAATGAAAAACTGTTTTTT
14,TRBV20-1,-,TRBJ2-1,-,CSAKRGFSYNERFF,TGCAGCGCCAAACGGGGATTCTCCTACAATGAGCGGTTCTTC
12,TRBV28,many,TRBJ1-1,-,CASRTLALEAFF,TGTGCCAGCAGGACTTTGGCGCTTGAAGCTTTCTTT
15,TRBV6-1,few,TRBJ2-2,-,CASSRGDLNTGELFF,TGTGCCAGCTCTAGGGGGGACCTGAACACCGGGGAGCTGTTTTTT
13,TRBV5-1,many,TRBJ2-2,TRBD1,CASSGDRAGELFF,TGCGCCAGCAGCGGGGACAGGGCCGGGGAGCTGTTTTTT
18,TRBV28,-,TRBJ2-2,TRBD2,CASSPGLAGGANTGELFF,TGTGCCAGCAGTCCCGGACTAGCGGGAGGTGCGAACACCGGGGAGCTGTTTTTT
15,TRBV20-1,many,TRBJ2-1,TRBD2,CSARDVGGGANEQFF,TGCAGTGCTAGAGACGTTGGCGGGGGGGCGAATGAGCAGTTCTTC
14,TRBV18,few,TRBJ2-7,-,CASSPVPGTYEQYF,TGTGCCAGCTCACCCGTACCCGGAACCTACGAGCAGTACTTC
17,TRBV24-1,-,TRBJ2-3,-,CAASDKRGLLPRDTQYF,TGTGCCGCCAGTGATAAAAGGGGTCTCCTACCCAGGGATACGCAGTATTTT
16,TRBV28,-,TRBJ2-4,-,CASSLKGWQAKNIQYF,TGTGCCAGCAGTTTAAAGGGGTGGCAAGCCAAAAACATTCAGTACTTC
13,TRBV18,many,TRBJ1-2,-,CASSPGNNYGYTF,TGTGCCAGCTCACCAGGGAATAACTATGGCTACACCTTC
15,TRBV28,few,TRBJ1-4,TRBD1,CASSFSAGGSEKLFF,TGTGCCAGCAGTTTCTCGGCAGGGGGAAGTGAAAAACTGTTTTTT
13,TRBV6-1,few,TRBJ1-2,-,CASGQERIYGYTF,TGTGCCAGCGGGCAGGAACGGATCTATGGCTACACCTTC
16,TRBV7-2,many,TRBJ2-1,-,CASSQGSGKGINEQFF,TGTGCCAGCAGCCAAGGGTCCGGGAAAGGTATCAATGAGCAGTTCTTC
15,TRBV7-2,few,TRBJ2-1,TRBD1,CASSLVRTGDNEQFF,TGTGCCAGCAGCTTAGTGCGGACAGGGGACAATGAGCAGTTCTTC
13,TRBV2,-,TRBJ1-5,-,CASSEESNQPQHF,TGTGCCAGCAGTGAGGAGTCCAATCAGCCCCAGCATTTT
15,TRBV3-1,many,TRBJ1-2,-,CASSQDLSPGMAGTF,TGTGCCAGCAGCCAAGATCTTTCCCCGGGAATGGCCGGGACCTTC
17,TRBV27,many,TRBJ2-7,TRBD1,CASSPITGAQGVIEQYF,TGTGCCAGCAGTCCGATCACAGGGGCGCAGGGAGTGATCGAGCAGTACTTC
19,TRBV7-2,many,TRBJ2-5,TRBD2,CASSLVSGTSGRGLETQYF,TGTGCCAGCAGCTTAGTCTCCGGGACTAGCGGGAGGGGATTGGAGACCCAGTACTTC
12,TRBV12-3/TRBV12-4,-,TRBJ1-1,-,CASNSGNTEAFF,TGTGCCAGCAACTCAGGGAACACTGAAGCTTTCTTT
14,TRBV6-1,-,TRBJ2-5,-,CASSEAAGPGTQYF,TGTGCCAGCAGTGAAGCAGCAGGGCCGGGGACCCAGTACTTC
17,TRBV9,many,TRBJ2-7,-,CASSVVSPGPRPYEQYF,TGTGCCAGCAGCGTAGTCTCCCCCGGACCGAGACCATACGAGCAGTACTTC
15,TRBV12-3/TRBV12-4,many,TRBJ2-3,TRBD2,CASSFGGRGLDTQYF,TGTGCCAGCAGTTTTGGCGGGAGGGGTTTGGATACGCAGTATTTT
16,TRBV2,-,TRBJ1-2,TRBD1,CASVTGVGVVNYGYTF,TGTGCCAGTGTGACAGGGGTTGGAGTAGTTAACTATGGCTACACCTTC